In this sample, the clone carrying this T cell receptor beta chain turned up many times. Here immunoSEQ multiplex PCR was the method, and the copy in TCRdb shows in-frame clones only, minus some. This sample has around 49,000 clones, with 82% found just once. The data originate from a study of PD-L1 blockade in urothelial cancer. About the study: A median approximately 150,000 T cells were found in blood samples.

This sample's time point: peripheral blood 6 weeks after treatment start. The starting material was PBMCs, obtained around atezolizumab (anti-PD-L1) treatment. The sequence derives from a man aged 55 to 69 with urothelial cancer.

CDR3 bases: TGTGCCAGCAGTGAATCGGGCGGTGGAGGGCAGTACTTC. Residues: CASSESGGGGQYF. This chain joins TRBV25-1 and TRBJ2-7; possibly TRBD2 for D (5 bases). V dropped 1 base and J dropped 9 bases, with 13 bases sitting between them. The CDR3 is 13 amino acids. CDR1 is MGHDK, CDR2 SYGVNS, per germline.